This entry concerns a single T cell receptor beta chain. This clone came up once. Its antigen is unknown. No much larger clone is present one base from it, and per-base qualities are unavailable. The entry originates in a study of cytomegalovirus exposure and HLA in healthy donors (dated by TCRdb to about 2017). Notes on the research overall: According to a later analysis, one platform produced both the 120 validation repertoires and the roughly 650 repertoires of the first cohort. In addition to the first cohort of 500 to 850 subjects, a separate validation cohort of around 110 different subjects was used. The study aimed to test whether cataloging public T cell receptors could reveal signatures of past pathogen exposure. High-throughput TCR immunosequencing, statistical association of individual TCRs with disease status, and machine learning were combined to predict cytomegalovirus infection status.

Libraries came from the immunoSEQ multiplex PCR assay. From the authors' description of their analysis: A statistical classification framework was developed to diagnose cytomegalovirus status using the catalog of TCR beta chain sequences. This is the immuneACCESS table as TCRdb keeps it, with only in-frame sequences that have V and J called. A part of the clones is gone; compared with another copy, unresolved V genes explain less than half, and the rest is unexplained. V, J and clone size derive from that table, while D and trimming were established from the DNA sequence. This sample lists around 200,000 clones; 88% were detected once. The ten most abundant clones make up roughly 2.8% of the sample. CDR1 SNHLY and CDR2 FYNNEI are derived from the germline V gene. Compared with germline, V lacks 6 bases and J lacks 1 base; bases without a gene match: 8. From the cysteine through the phenylalanine, the CDR3 covers 16 amino acids. The kept DNA is CDR3 alone, 48 bases in frame from the first base.

Beyond this particular receptor, the publication reports: Across donors, most TCR sequences were observed very rarely, whereas some public TCRs were present in many individuals. According to the authors, the approach could potentially be generalized to other disease states and immunological phenotypes. A later analysis had no HLA typing for the validation cohort, so co-occurrence there was scored across all 130 or so repertoires. In vitro tests confirmed that a few of the cytomegalovirus-associated TCR beta chains recognize cytomegalovirus antigens. The study listed 164 TCR beta chains as associated with cytomegalovirus. The classifier was reported to diagnose cytomegalovirus status with high specificity and sensitivity in both the original and validation cohorts. Subsequent analysis determined that TCRs grouped into clusters in the first cohort also showed a tendency toward co-occurrence across the 130 or so validation repertoires, and approximately 94% of cluster scores exceeded 0.

The donors were included in the validation cohort of some 120 subjects, a group kept apart from the roughly 700-subject first cohort. This TCR came from a woman under 30 in good health and CMV-seronegative. Source material: PBMCs. Rearrangement joined TRBV2 to TRBJ1-1; TRBD1 fits 10 bases in the junction. The nucleotide sequence reads as follows: TGTGCCAGCAGACTAGACAGGGGGCCAAAGAACACTGAAGCTTTCTTT. Protein translation: CASRLDRGPKNTEAFF. Where the CDR3 stops, the reference TRBV2 and TRBJ1-1 genes take over; the full variable domain is EPEVTQTPSHQVTQMGQEVILRCVPISNHLYFYWYRQILGQKVEFLVSFYNNEISEKSEIFDDQFSVERPDGSNFTLKIRSTKLEDSAMYFCASRLDRGPKNTEAFFGQGTRLTVV.